These T cell receptor beta chains were read from a single sample in a study of blood T cell repertoires in COVID-19. Produced via immunoSEQ multiplex PCR; TCRdb's table is partial and in-frame only. Of under 95,000 clones in the sample, roughly 86% are singletons; the top ten hold over 5%. Sequences were obtained from peripheral blood. Source of these receptors: a man between 40 and 49 years old with acute or convalescent COVID-19. Each CDR3 is given with its conserved first and last residue. A D gene is named only where the DNA matches it firmly. Only part of the rows carry a size: once, few, many, or a class if the clone is expanded.

v_call	clone_size	d_call	j_call	cdr3_aa	cdr3_nt
TRBV2	NA	NA	TRBJ2-5	CASSERAGDQETQYF	TGTGCCAGCAGTGAAAGGGCAGGGGACCAAGAGACCCAGTACTTC
TRBV11-1	few	NA	TRBJ2-5	CASTRKRGETQYF	TGTGCCAGCACCAGAAAAAGGGGGGAGACCCAGTACTTC
TRBV12-3/TRBV12-4	NA	NA	TRBJ2-2	CASSLRTDGELFF	TGTGCCAGCAGTTTACGGACAGACGGGGAGCTGTTTTTT
TRBV6-4	NA	TRBD1	TRBJ1-1	CASSARQGDTEAFF	TGTGCCAGCAGTGCTAGACAGGGGGACACTGAAGCTTTCTTT
TRBV19	NA	NA	TRBJ2-3	CASSIAAGDTQYF	TGTGCCAGTAGTATAGCAGCGGGAGATACGCAGTATTTT
TRBV18	NA	TRBD1	TRBJ2-7	CASSTNAGTGSYEQYF	TGTGCCAGCTCAACTAACGCCGGGACAGGCTCCTACGAGCAGTACTTC
TRBV30	NA	NA	TRBJ2-7	CAWSKGVPYEQYF	TGTGCCTGGAGTAAAGGGGTCCCCTACGAGCAGTACTTC
TRBV7-9	NA	NA	TRBJ2-3	CASSSGPGIRTDTQYF	TGTGCCAGCAGCTCTGGGCCAGGGATTCGGACAGATACGCAGTATTTT
TRBV27	NA	NA	TRBJ1-2	CASGAGDGYTF	TGTGCCAGCGGGGCGGGGGACGGCTACACCTTC
TRBV10-3	NA	NA	TRBJ2-1	CAISESQINEQFF	TGTGCCATCAGTGAGTCGCAGATCAATGAGCAGTTCTTC
TRBV2	NA	NA	TRBJ2-7	CASSGEVEQYF	TGTGCCAGCAGTGGGGAGGTCGAGCAGTACTTC
TRBV11-2	NA	TRBD1	TRBJ1-5	CASSPTGGNQPQHF	TGTGCCAGCAGCCCGACAGGGGGTAATCAGCCCCAGCATTTT
TRBV30	NA	TRBD1	TRBJ1-5	CAFLVGGGDQPQHF	TGTGCCTTCCTCGTTGGAGGGGGCGATCAGCCCCAGCATTTT
TRBV12-3/TRBV12-4	NA	NA	TRBJ2-2	CASSFGGTGELFF	TGTGCCAGCAGTTTCGGAGGAACCGGGGAGCTGTTTTTT
TRBV2	NA	NA	TRBJ1-1	CASSDPRVVETEAFF	TGTGCCAGCAGTGATCCCAGGGTGGTAGAGACTGAAGCTTTCTTT
TRBV10-2	NA	NA	TRBJ1-1	CASSVWSTEAFF	TGCGCCAGCAGCGTTTGGAGCACTGAAGCTTTCTTT
TRBV12-5	NA	TRBD1	TRBJ1-2	CASGLASGTGAANYGYTF	TGTGCTAGTGGTTTGGCATCCGGGACAGGAGCGGCTAACTATGGCTACACCTTC
TRBV6-5	once	TRBD1	TRBJ2-7	CASSKTWTGAYEQYF	TGTGCCAGCAGCAAGACCTGGACAGGGGCCTACGAGCAGTACTTC
TRBV3-1/TRBV3-2	NA	NA	TRBJ2-5	CASSPPRNQETQYF	TGTGCCAGCAGCCCCCCGAGAAACCAAGAGACCCAGTACTTC
TRBV25-1	NA	TRBD1	TRBJ1-5	CASSDRTGVGQPQHF	TGTGCCAGCAGTGATAGGACAGGGGTCGGGCAGCCCCAGCATTTT
TRBV7-2	NA	TRBD1	TRBJ2-2	CASSRGTGLGELFF	TGTGCCAGCAGTCGTGGGACAGGTTTGGGGGAGCTGTTTTTT
TRBV18	NA	NA	TRBJ2-3	CASSHSSTDTQYF	TGTGCCAGCTCACACTCTAGCACAGATACGCAGTATTTT
TRBV25-1	once	NA	TRBJ1-1	CASSRGRNTEAFF	TGTGCCAGCTCCAGGGGCCGGAACACTGAAGCTTTCTTT
TRBV18	NA	TRBD2	TRBJ2-3	CASSPPGLAGASDTQYF	TGTGCCAGCTCACCGCCAGGACTAGCGGGAGCCTCGGATACGCAGTATTTT
TRBV2	NA	NA	TRBJ2-7	CASRVPWARSLYEQYF	TGTGCCAGCAGAGTACCCTGGGCCCGTTCCCTCTACGAGCAGTACTTC
TRBV5-1	few	NA	TRBJ2-7	CASSLDSLGEQYF	TGCGCCAGCAGCTTGGACAGTCTGGGCGAGCAGTACTTC
TRBV6-6	NA	NA	TRBJ1-4	CASSPVFERATNEKLFF	TGTGCCAGCAGTCCGGTTTTCGAGCGTGCAACTAATGAAAAACTGTTTTTT
TRBV30	few	TRBD1	TRBJ1-2	CAWSLQGTYGYTF	TGTGCCTGGAGCTTACAGGGGACATATGGCTACACCTTC
TRBV27	NA	NA	TRBJ2-7	CASSLGRAYEQYF	TGTGCCAGCAGTTTGGGCAGGGCCTACGAGCAGTACTTC
TRBV7-9	NA	NA	TRBJ1-5	CASSLGGHSNQPQHF	TGTGCCAGCAGCTTAGGCGGACATAGCAATCAGCCCCAGCATTTT
TRBV7-2	NA	NA	TRBJ1-6	CASSLGSGQNSPLHF	TGTGCCAGCAGCTTAGGGTCCGGACAGAATTCACCCCTCCACTTT
TRBV7-9	NA	NA	TRBJ2-1	CASSLKVAGYNEQFF	TGTGCCAGCAGCTTAAAGGTGGCGGGTTACAATGAGCAGTTCTTC
TRBV5-6	few	NA	TRBJ2-2	CASSAQGELFF	TGTGCCAGCAGCGCACAGGGGGAGCTGTTTTTT
TRBV10-3	once	TRBD2	TRBJ2-1	CATYSGSSYNEQFF	TGTGCCACCTATAGCGGGTCCTCCTACAATGAGCAGTTCTTC
TRBV2	NA	TRBD2	TRBJ2-7	CASSEGGSYYEQYF	TGTGCCAGCAGTGAGGGGGGGTCCTACTACGAGCAGTACTTC
TRBV9	NA	NA	TRBJ1-3	CASSVGQRGGPSSGNTIYF	TGTGCCAGCAGCGTAGGTCAGCGTGGAGGCCCGAGCTCTGGAAACACCATATATTTT
TRBV23-1	once	TRBD2	TRBJ2-3	CARRLAVSTDTQYF	TGCGCCAGAAGACTAGCGGTAAGCACAGATACGCAGTATTTT
TRBV4-2	NA	TRBD1	TRBJ1-5	CASSQDRGRQPQHF	TGTGCCAGCAGCCAAGACAGGGGGCGTCAGCCCCAGCATTTT
TRBV5-1	once	NA	TRBJ1-1	CASRMVQGQEAFF	TGCGCCAGCAGAATGGTGCAGGGACAAGAAGCTTTCTTT
TRBV21-1	NA	NA	TRBJ1-3	CASSTSQQGYSGNTIYF	TGTGCCAGCAGCACATCCCAACAGGGATACTCTGGAAACACCATATATTTT
TRBV19	NA	NA	TRBJ1-5	CASSIRSGAQHF	TGTGCCAGTAGTATTCGATCGGGGGCCCAGCATTTT
TRBV7-7	NA	NA	TRBJ1-1	CASSLDTGTEAFF	TGTGCTAGCAGCTTAGATACCGGGACTGAAGCTTTCTTT
TRBV7-9	NA	TRBD1	TRBJ1-2	CASNTGEDYGYTF	TGTGCCAGTAATACAGGGGAAGACTATGGCTACACCTTC
TRBV3-1/TRBV3-2	once	NA	TRBJ1-1	CASSQTANTEAFF	TGTGCCAGCAGCCAGACAGCGAACACTGAAGCTTTCTTT
TRBV5-1	NA	NA	TRBJ2-2	CASSLITGSTGELFF	TGCGCCAGCAGCTTGATAACAGGGAGCACCGGGGAGCTGTTTTTT
TRBV24-1	NA	NA	TRBJ1-5	CATSVGGNSNQPQHF	TGTGCCACCAGTGTAGGAGGGAATAGCAATCAGCCCCAGCATTTT
TRBV24-1	NA	TRBD2	TRBJ2-1	CATERGRAGYNEQFF	TGTGCCACCGAGCGCGGGAGGGCGGGATACAATGAGCAGTTCTTC
TRBV30	once	TRBD1	TRBJ2-5	CAYDPLRTGRETQYF	TGTGCCTATGACCCCCTCCGGACAGGTCGGGAGACCCAGTACTTC
TRBV7-9	NA	NA	TRBJ1-2	CASSQSGQLNYGYTF	TGTGCCAGCAGCCAGTCAGGACAGCTGAACTATGGCTACACCTTC
TRBV3-1/TRBV3-2	NA	TRBD1	TRBJ1-1	CASRHSGTGYTEAFF	TGTGCCAGCAGACACTCCGGGACAGGGTACACTGAAGCTTTCTTT
TRBV28	NA	NA	TRBJ1-3	CASSFYQGPGNTIYF	TGTGCCAGCAGTTTTTATCAGGGCCCTGGAAACACCATATATTTT
TRBV6-6	NA	NA	TRBJ1-2	CASSLGGERGYTF	TGTGCCAGCTCCCTCGGGGGGGAGCGTGGCTACACCTTC
TRBV6-5	NA	TRBD1	TRBJ1-5	CASYRDRGSNQPQHF	TGTGCCAGCTACCGGGACAGGGGGAGCAATCAGCCCCAGCATTTT
TRBV7-2	NA	TRBD2	TRBJ2-1	CASSTSGAEQFF	TGTGCCAGCAGTACTAGCGGGGCTGAGCAGTTCTTC
TRBV6-5	NA	TRBD2	TRBJ2-5	CASSYGGGETQYF	TGTGCCAGCAGTTACGGGGGGGGAGAGACCCAGTACTTC
TRBV9	NA	TRBD1	TRBJ2-7	CASSAGQGREQYF	TGTGCCAGCAGCGCTGGACAGGGTCGCGAGCAGTACTTC
TRBV7-8	NA	NA	TRBJ2-1	CASSYGFYNEQFF	TGTGCCAGCAGCTACGGGTTTTACAATGAGCAGTTCTTC
TRBV11-1	NA	NA	TRBJ1-3	CASSYNSGNTIYF	TGTGCCAGCAGTTACAACTCTGGAAACACCATATATTTT